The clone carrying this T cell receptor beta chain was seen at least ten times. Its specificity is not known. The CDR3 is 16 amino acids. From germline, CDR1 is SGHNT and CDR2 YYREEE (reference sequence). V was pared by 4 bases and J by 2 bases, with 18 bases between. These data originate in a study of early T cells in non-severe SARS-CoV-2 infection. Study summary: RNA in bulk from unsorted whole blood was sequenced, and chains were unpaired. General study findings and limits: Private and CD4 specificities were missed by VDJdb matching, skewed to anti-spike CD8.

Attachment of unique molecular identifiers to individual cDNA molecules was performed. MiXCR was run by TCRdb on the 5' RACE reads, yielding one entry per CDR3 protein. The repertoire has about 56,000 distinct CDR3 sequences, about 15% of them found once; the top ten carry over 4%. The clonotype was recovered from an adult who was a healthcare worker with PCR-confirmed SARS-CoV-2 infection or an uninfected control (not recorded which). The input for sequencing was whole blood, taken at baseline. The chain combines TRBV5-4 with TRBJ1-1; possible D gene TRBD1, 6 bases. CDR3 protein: CASSTGTPRLNTEAFF. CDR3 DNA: TGTGCCAGCAGCACCGGGACACCGAGGCTAAACACTGAAGCTTTCTTT. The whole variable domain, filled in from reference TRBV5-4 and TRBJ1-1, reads ETGVTQSPTHLIKTRGQQVTLRCSSQSGHNTVSWYQQALGQGPQFIFQYYREEENGRGNFPPRFSGLQFPNYSSELNVNALELDDSALYLCASSTGTPRLNTEAFFGQGTRLTVV.